The T cell receptor beta chain under discussion was sequenced for a study of shared clonotypes between healthy human individuals. This table comes from immunoSEQ multiplex PCR, and its TCRdb copy is limited to in-frame clones, with some not included. The sample has millions of clones, more than 90% seen once. CDR3 length: 15 residues. V lost 0 bases, J lost 4 bases, and 9 bases lay in between. From germline, CDR1 is SGHVS and CDR2 FNYEAQ. Input material: naive CD4+ T cells sorted from blood. The subset denotes: CD45RA+ positively selected. The genes are TRBV7-6 and TRBJ2-2, with D perhaps matching TRBD2 (5 bases). This TCR came from a man aged 18 to 30 in good health. Here the CDR3 reads CASSLAGVVTGELFF. In nucleotides, the CDR3 is TGTGCCAGCAGCTTAGCGGGAGTGGTCACCGGGGAGCTGTTTTTT.